These 5 T cell receptor beta chains were sequenced from one sample in a study of shared clonotypes between healthy human individuals. Only in-frame clones appear in the TCRdb table, and some are missing; sequencing was by immunoSEQ multiplex PCR. The sample lists some 2 million clones; approximately 95% were seen once. The sample consisted of naive CD4+ T cells sorted from blood. Subset in this sample: CD45RA+ positively selected. These receptors all come from a man between 18 and 35 years old in good health.

The chain carries TRBV30 and TRBJ1-5; 8 bases map to TRBD1. CDR3 length: 15 residues. Per germline, CDR1 GTSNPN and CDR2 SVGIG (reference sequence). Losses at the gene ends were 4 bases for V and 2 bases for J; bases not matched to a gene: 7. In DNA, the CDR3 is TGTGCCTGGACCCTAGGACAGGGTGGCAATCAGCCCCAGCATTTT. Translation: CAWTLGQGGNQPQHF.

This chain joins TRBV7-2 and TRBJ2-7; 7 nucleotides line up with TRBD1. Per germline, CDR1 SGHTA and CDR2 FQGNSA. This CDR3 is 15 amino acids long. The ends lost 5 bases at V and 0 bases at J; junction bases unmatched: 7. CDR3 bases: TGTGCCAGCAGCATACGACAGGGAAGCTCCTACGAGCAGTACTTC. Translated, it gives CASSIRQGSSYEQYF. The entire variable domain, with the rest obtained from reference TRBV7-2 and TRBJ2-7, is as follows: GAGVSQSPSNKVTEKGKDVELRCDPISGHTALYWYRQSLGQGLEFLIYFQGNSAPDKSGLPSDRFSAERTGGSVSTLTIQRTQQEDSAVYLCASSIRQGSSYEQYFGPGTRLTVT.

J is TRBJ1-1 and V is TRBV5-8; D not resolved. CDR1 is SGHTS, CDR2 YDEGEE, per germline. V shed 0 bases and J shed 6 bases, with 9 bases lying between them. CDR3 length: 13 residues. CDR3 region: CASSLVIGSEAFF. For the CDR3, the DNA is TGTGCCAGCAGCTTGGTCATTGGATCTGAAGCTTTCTTT.

The chain couples TRBV5-1 to TRBJ1-1, with a possible D match to TRBD1 (6 bases). The V gene lost 4 bases and the J gene lost 4 bases, with 20 bases spanning the gap. The CDR3 length is 16 residues. Germline-derived CDR1 and CDR2 are SGHRS and YFSETQ. CDR3 loop: CASSPGGGGWGTEAFF. CDR3 DNA sequence: TGCGCCAGCAGCCCCGGAGGGGGGGGTTGGGGCACTGAAGCTTTCTTT. The whole variable domain, filled in from reference TRBV5-1 and TRBJ1-1, reads KAGVTQTPRYLIKTRGQQVTLSCSPISGHRSVSWYQQTPGQGLQFLFEYFSETQRNKGNFPGRFSGRQFSNSRSEMNVSTLELGDSALYLCASSPGGGGWGTEAFFGQGTRLTVV.

This clone was observed once. Distinct nucleotide sequences in the sample also encode this CDR3. J is TRBJ2-5 and V is TRBV18; TRBD1 is a possible D gene (6 bases). Between the trimmed V and J ends, which lost 6 bases and 5 bases, there was a span of 16 bases. CDR1 and CDR2 (germline): KGHSH, LQKENI. CDR3 length equals 14 residues. The CDR3 sequence: CASSPPGQPETQYF. The CDR3 DNA sequence: TGTGCCAGCTCCCCGCCGGGACAACCCGAGACCCAGTACTTC.